The entry below gives a single T cell receptor beta chain sequence along with its context. The method was immunoSEQ multiplex PCR; TCRdb's version includes in-frame clones alone and lacks a portion of them. Among around 160,000 clones listed, 84% were seen once. This sample was taken from a study of blood T cell repertoires in COVID-19. The overall study: The United States, Italy and Spain were the sources of the acute and convalescent COVID-19 samples.

This CDR3 comprises 13 residues. V was clipped by 5 bases and J by 5 bases; unmatched bases: 5. Germline CDR1 and CDR2: LNHDA and SQIVND (reference sequence). Input material: peripheral blood. The chain couples TRBV19 to TRBJ2-5, with 7 nucleotides matching TRBD1. The clonotype originates from a human donor in a cohort sampled during active COVID-19. The CDR3 bases are TGTGCCAGTAGTGCGACAGGGTACGAGACCCAGTACTTC. Amino acid sequence: CASSATGYETQYF.